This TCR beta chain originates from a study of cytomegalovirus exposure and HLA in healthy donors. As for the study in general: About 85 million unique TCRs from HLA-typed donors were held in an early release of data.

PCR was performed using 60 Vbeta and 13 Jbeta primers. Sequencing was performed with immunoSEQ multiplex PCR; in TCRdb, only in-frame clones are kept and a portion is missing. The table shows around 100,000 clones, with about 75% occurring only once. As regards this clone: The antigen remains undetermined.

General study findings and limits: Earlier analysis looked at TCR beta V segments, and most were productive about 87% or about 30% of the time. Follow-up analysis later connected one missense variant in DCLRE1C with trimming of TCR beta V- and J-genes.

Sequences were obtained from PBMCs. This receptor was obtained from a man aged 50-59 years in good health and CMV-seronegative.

The CDR3 protein is CASSELSGYSNQPQHF. The CDR3 coding sequence is TGTGCCAGCAGTGAATTGTCAGGCTATAGCAATCAGCCCCAGCATTTT. The genes are TRBV6-1 and TRBJ1-5; D gene uncertain. CDR3 length equals 16 residues. Trimming took 2 bases from V and 0 from J, leaving 11 bases between them. Germline V gene lookup returns CDR1 MNHNS and CDR2 SASEGT.